These T cell receptor beta chains were read from a single sample in a study of blood T cell repertoires in COVID-19. The repertoire was sequenced with immunoSEQ multiplex PCR; TCRdb's copy has only in-frame clones and lacks some. The data hold over 95,000 clones, with 85% to 90% observed a single time. Input material: peripheral blood. These receptors were collected from a woman between 55 and 75 years old with COVID-19, enrolled during active disease. The CDR3 runs from the conserved cysteine through the conserved F or W. The D gene is left open where the match is weak.

j_call d_call v_call cdr3_aa
TRBJ1-6 TRBD1 TRBV11-2 CASSLDRGLAPLHF
TRBJ1-1 NA TRBV28 CASRASRASLNTEAFF
TRBJ1-1 NA TRBV21-1 CASSKAYREGGLNTEAFF
TRBJ2-6 TRBD1 TRBV7-9 CASRAGQGSWANVLTF
TRBJ1-1 NA TRBV7-9 CASSPGVAVEAFF
TRBJ2-7 NA TRBV11-2 CASSLVVAGDTYEQYF
TRBJ2-7 NA TRBV20-1 CSASDAGASEQYF
TRBJ2-1 NA TRBV6-4 CASSSGSYNEQFF
TRBJ1-1 TRBD1 TRBV19 CASSPTGVHSAFF
TRBJ1-3 NA TRBV19 CASSIGRLGNTIYF
TRBJ1-4 NA TRBV19 CASSAPEQGTNEKLFF
TRBJ1-1 NA TRBV29-1 CSVEPGNTEAFF
TRBJ1-1 TRBD1 TRBV30 CAWSDWTGGINTEAFF
TRBJ2-5 TRBD2 TRBV5-4 CASSLGLAGGETQYF
TRBJ2-7 TRBD1 TRBV18 CASSPGDRRNEQYF
TRBJ1-2 NA TRBV29-1 CSVEEGNYGYTF